This TCR beta chain was obtained from a study of OX40 agonist ivuxolimab in advanced cancers. General study findings and limits: Researchers did not determine the expanded peripheral T cells' antigen specificity. Certain nonresponding patients likewise had low normalized T-cell clonal expansion. Patients who responded partially at 0.1-3.0 mg/kg showed clonal expansion ranking among the lowest.

Trimming took off 7 bases at V and 4 bases at J, with 16 bases between the two ends. CDR3 size: 14 residues. Germline V lookup: CDR1 SNHLY, CDR2 FYNNEI. Profiled with immunoSEQ multiplex PCR; TCRdb holds only in-frame clones, not every one. The repertoire holds some 85,000 clones, with 70% to 90% as singletons. Patients were excluded for autoimmune disease history or systemic immunosuppression. A note on this clone: Its antigen is still unknown.

This sample comprised CD4+ or CD8+ T cells sorted from blood, obtained in a trial of the OX40 agonist ivuxolimab. The clonotype comes from an adult with an advanced solid tumor such as melanoma, head and neck, liver or kidney cancer. This sequence joins TRBV2 and TRBJ1-2; D may be TRBD1 (5 bases). CDR3 region: CASTGRPRGYGYTF. CDR3 nucleotides: TGTGCCAGCACGGGGCGCCCGCGGGGCTATGGCTACACCTTC.